This T cell receptor (beta chain) was obtained from a study of shared T cell receptors in the human thymus. The assay was immunoSEQ multiplex PCR, and TCRdb's table has in-frame clones only and misses some. The sample lists some 640,000 clones; about 89% were seen once. The CDR3 consists of 15 residues. Germline-derived CDR1 and CDR2 are LGHNA and YNFKEQ. Trimming took 7 bases from V and 5 from J; bases not matched to a gene: 11. This same sample was also part of a study on human thymus T cells. Per that paper: The thymus was resected at corrective cardiac surgery. Both thymic and peripheral blood repertoires showed apparently biased V and J usage. Highly overlapping thymic repertoires among unrelated individuals were reported in related research.

Sample: thymocytes. The chain recombines TRBV4-2 with TRBJ2-1, with 7 bases lining up with TRBD2. The clonotype originates from a boy in the first two years of life with a congenital heart defect. The CDR3 here is CASNPEGGRNNEQFF. CDR3 bases: TGTGCCAGCAACCCAGAGGGAGGGCGGAACAATGAGCAGTTCTTC.